The 31 T cell receptor beta chains listed next were all sequenced from one sample in a study of Ad26.COV2.S vaccination and SARS-CoV-2 variants. Treatment reported: 15 to 20 received Ad26.COV2.S at low or high dose, single or two shots; about 5 received placebo; per-sample allocation not given. Day 63 after the first injection of vaccine or placebo was the sampling time. Assay: immunoSEQ multiplex PCR; the TCRdb copy retains only in-frame clones and omits some. The sample holds a few hundred thousand clones; around four fifths are singletons and the top ten take approximately 7.8%. Here the sequenced sample was peripheral blood, taken in a trial of Ad26.COV2.S vaccine versus placebo. The receptors stem from a person aged 18-60 years who received the Ad26.COV2.S COVID-19 vaccine or a placebo.

The V call is TRBV7-3, the J call TRBJ2-2, with D unresolved. The length of the CDR3 is 13 residues. Germline V lookup: CDR1 SGHTA, CDR2 FQGTGA. Trimming removed 5 bases from V and 2 bases from J, with 6 bases in between. CDR3 loop: CASSLGNTGELFF. The CDR3 bases are TGTGCCAGCAGCCTAGGTAACACCGGGGAGCTGTTTTTT.

The CDR3 DNA is TGTGCCAGCAGCCACTCAGCGGGGCAGGTCCAAGAGACCCAGTACTTC. Encoded protein: CASSHSAGQVQETQYF. The V and J genes are TRBV4-2 and TRBJ2-5; 7 nucleotides match TRBD2. From germline, CDR1 is LGHNA and CDR2 YNFKEQ. The CDR3 has 16 residues. V was pared by 3 bases and J by 1 base, with 8 bases of the junction left unmatched.

This sequence joins TRBV7-2 and TRBJ2-1; D is possibly TRBD2 (5 bases). CDR1 is SGHTA and CDR2 is FQGNSA in the germline V gene. CDR3 length equals 18 residues. Trimming pared 0 bases from V and 2 bases from J, leaving 17 bases between. For the CDR3, the DNA is TGTGCCAGCAGCTTAGCTACGGGGAGCGGAAGAGCCTACAATGAGCAGTTCTTC. It is translated as CASSLATGSGRAYNEQFF.

Only one count was recorded for this clone. The chain links TRBV3-1 (or the pseudogene TRBV3-2) to TRBJ1-2; D remains ambiguous. The germline V gene encodes CDR1 LGHDT and CDR2 YNNKEL (reference sequence). CDR3 length: 12 amino acids. Between the trimmed V and J ends, which lost 4 bases and 7 bases, there was a span of 10 bases. This chain's CDR3 is CASSLGDSGYTF. The CDR3 DNA sequence: TGTGCCAGCAGCCTCGGGGATTCTGGCTACACCTTC.

This clone occurred a few times. The chain links TRBV2 to TRBJ1-2; tentative D call: TRBD1 (5 bases). The CDR3 length is 14 residues. Between the trimmed V and J ends, which lost 3 bases and 5 bases, there was a span of 13 bases. CDR1 is SNHLY, CDR2 FYNNEI, per germline. The CDR3, as DNA: TGTGCCAGCAGTGAGAGACAGCTTTTATATGGCTACACCTTC. This sequence encodes CASSERQLLYGYTF.

The chain combines TRBV6-2 or TRBV6-3 with TRBJ1-2; D uncertain. The germline gives CDR1 MNHEY, CDR2 SVGEGT. V lost 6 bases and J 0 bases, leaving 5 bases between the germline ends. The CDR3 is 12 residues long. Here the CDR3 DNA reads TGTGCCAGCAGCTGGGCTAACTATGGCTACACCTTC. It translates to CASSWANYGYTF.

CDR3 sequence (DNA): TGCGCCAGCAGCCCAGGACAGGGGGCTGTCAAAAACATTCAGTACTTC. It codes for CASSPGQGAVKNIQYF. The chain employs TRBV5-1 and TRBJ2-4, with 11 bases aligning to TRBD1. CDR3 size: 16 residues. Looked up from germline, CDR1 is SGHRS and CDR2 is YFSETQ. J gave up 3 bases and V 4 bases, and 6 bases lay outside the gene matches.

V is TRBV18 and J is TRBJ1-4; weak D call: TRBD1 (6 bases). The CDR3 is made up of 15 amino acids. Trimming left V 6 bases short and J 8 bases short, with 19 bases between. CDR1 is KGHSH, CDR2 LQKENI, per germline. This CDR3 reads CASSHSSGEGEKLFF. CDR3 sequence (DNA): TGTGCCAGCTCGCACTCCTCAGGGGAGGGCGAAAAACTGTTTTTT.

The chain employs TRBV4-1 and TRBJ2-3; D not resolved. With 5 bases removed from V and 5 bases from J, the gap between germline ends came to 8 bases. CDR3 length: 12 residues. In germline, CDR1 is MGHRA, CDR2 YSYEKL. CDR3 sequence reads: CASSSGVDTQYF. The CDR3 bases are TGCGCCAGCAGCTCAGGAGTAGATACGCAGTATTTT.

The V and J genes are TRBV6-5 and TRBJ2-7; 11 bases match TRBD1. This CDR3 comprises 15 residues. With 5 bases clipped from V and 5 bases from J, the junction kept 8 bases outside the gene matches. CDR1 is MNHEY and CDR2 is SVGAGI in the germline V gene. The CDR3 spells CASSPRTGGVNEQYF. In DNA, the CDR3 is TGTGCCAGCAGTCCCCGGACAGGGGGCGTCAACGAGCAGTACTTC.

The chain uses TRBV3-1 (or the pseudogene TRBV3-2) and TRBJ1-2; D not certain. The length of the CDR3 is 12 residues. Germline values: CDR1 LGHDT, CDR2 YNNKEL (reference sequence). V lost 0 bases and J lost 9, with 8 bases in between. The CDR3 nucleotides are TGTGCCAGCAGCCAAGATCGGGTCCGCTACACCTTC. Residues: CASSQDRVRYTF.

This clone was seen only a few times. The chain combines TRBV13 with TRBJ1-2; 7 bases are a match to TRBD1. The CDR3 has 16 residues. The ends lost 4 bases at V and 1 base at J; junction bases unmatched: 9. Germline V gene sequence: CDR1 PRHDT, CDR2 FYEKMQ (reference sequence). CDR3 protein: CASSSDRRSLNYGYTF. The CDR3 region has the DNA TGTGCCAGCAGCTCGGACAGGCGCTCGCTTAACTATGGCTACACCTTC. Together with reference TRBV13 and TRBJ1-2, the CDR3 gives the full variable domain: AAGVIQSPRHLIKEKRETATLKCYPIPRHDTVYWYQQGPGQDPQFLISFYEKMQSDKGSIPDRFSAQQFSDYHSELNMSSLELGDSALYFCASSSDRRSLNYGYTFGSGTRLTVV.

This clone was seen just once. The chain links TRBV7-2 to TRBJ1-1, with D possibly TRBD1 on 5 matching bases. Trimming took 5 bases from V and 1 from J, leaving 8 bases between them. This CDR3 is 13 amino acids long. Germline V gene data show CDR1 as SGHTA and CDR2 as FQGNSA. CDR3 in amino acids: CASSRDRNTEAFF. CDR3 sequence (DNA): TGTGCCAGCAGCCGGGACCGGAACACTGAAGCTTTCTTT.

The gene calls are TRBV19 and TRBJ1-2; D uncertain. The CDR3 covers 13 residues. Germline-derived CDR1 and CDR2 are LNHDA and SQIVND (reference sequence). Trimming shortened V by 5 bases and J by 2 bases, and 9 bases separated the two germline ends. Here the CDR3 DNA reads TGTGCCAGTAGTCTGACTGCGAACTATGGCTACACCTTC. Amino acids: CASSLTANYGYTF.

The chain joins TRBV12-3 or TRBV12-4 to TRBJ2-2; TRBD1 is a possible D gene (5 bases). The CDR3 is made up of 12 amino acids. Deletions cut 11 bases from V and 2 bases from J, with 9 bases between. CDR3 loop: CALQGNTGELFF. CDR3 in DNA: TGTGCCCTCCAGGGCAACACCGGGGAGCTGTTTTTT.

CDR3 in amino acids: CASSIQGANNQPQHF. The CDR3 DNA is TGTGCCAGCTCAATTCAGGGGGCTAACAATCAGCCCCAGCATTTT. This sequence joins TRBV18 and TRBJ1-5; TRBD1 agrees at 8 bases. This CDR3 is built from 15 residues. From germline, CDR1 is KGHSH and CDR2 LQKENI. J was trimmed by 3 bases and V by 5 bases; bases with no gene match: 6.

This clone was seen only a few times. The CDR3 sequence: CSVDGLGTDTQYF. The CDR3 DNA follows: TGCAGCGTTGACGGGCTGGGCACAGATACGCAGTATTTT. The gene calls are TRBV29-1 and TRBJ2-3; D gene ambiguous. V gave up 3 bases and J gave up 1 base, with 8 bases separating them. CDR3 length: 13 residues. CDR1 and CDR2 from the germline V gene are SQVTM and ANQGSEA.

J is TRBJ1-1 and V is TRBV29-1; D gene ambiguous. With 6 bases removed from V and 3 bases from J, the gap between germline ends came to 14 bases. The CDR3 sequence is 13 residues long. CDR1 is SQVTM, CDR2 ANQGSEA, per germline. CDR3 amino acids: CSVIQDGYTEAFF. In nucleotides, the CDR3 is TGCAGCGTGATCCAGGACGGATACACTGAAGCTTTCTTT.

The rearrangement joins TRBV29-1 to TRBJ2-3; D remains ambiguous. The germline CDR1 and CDR2 sequences are SQVTM and ANQGSEA. The CDR3 length is 10 residues. Trimming shortened V by 5 bases and J by 6 bases, and 6 bases separated the two germline ends. DNA of the CDR3: TGCAGCGTTTATGAGGATACGCAGTATTTT. Encoded protein: CSVYEDTQYF.

The chain couples TRBV19 to TRBJ1-1; D is unclear. The CDR3 loop spans 11 amino acids. Trimming removed 1 base from V and 7 bases from J, with 4 bases in between. Germline V gene sequence: CDR1 LNHDA, CDR2 SQIVND (reference sequence). CDR3 sequence (DNA): TGTGCCAGTAGTATAGTAAGTGAAGCTTTCTTT. Amino acid sequence: CASSIVSEAFF.

The chain recombines TRBV5-4 with TRBJ2-7; TRBD1 matches at 8 bases. Germline values: CDR1 SGHNT, CDR2 YYREEE (reference sequence). V shed 4 bases, J shed 3 bases, and the junction held 9 bases outside the gene matches. The CDR3 has 15 residues. The CDR3: CASSLGTGLIYEQYF. The CDR3 nucleotides are TGTGCCAGCAGCCTCGGGACAGGCCTCATCTACGAGCAGTACTTC.

This clone was detected a few times. Written as DNA, the CDR3 is TGTGCCAGCAGTTACGACAGGGTGGGACAGCCCCAGCATTTT. Translated: CASSYDRVGQPQHF. The V and J genes are TRBV6-2 or TRBV6-3 and TRBJ1-5, with 7 bases lining up with TRBD1. From germline, CDR1 is MNHEY and CDR2 SVGEGT. The CDR3 runs 14 residues. V lost 2 bases and J lost 7; bases outside the gene matches: 5.

Concerning this clone: Being one base from a much bigger clone, this may be a read error. The sample has other DNA sequences that encode this CDR3 too. J is TRBJ1-3 and V is TRBV9; D is ambiguous. This CDR3 comprises 14 residues. V was cut by 0 bases and J by 0 bases, with 4 bases left in between. Germline V lookup: CDR1 SGDLS, CDR2 YYNGEE. CDR3 loop: CASSVGLSGNTIYF. The DNA for the CDR3 is TGTGCCAGCAGCGTAGGGCTCTCTGGAAACACCATATATTTT.

In DNA form, the CDR3 reads TGTGCCAGCAGTGAAAGGCGAGAGACCCAGTACTTC. Encoded protein: CASSERRETQYF. The chain combines TRBV2 with TRBJ2-5; no firm D call. The germline gives CDR1 SNHLY, CDR2 FYNNEI. With 2 bases removed from V and 4 bases from J, the gap between germline ends came to 5 bases. This CDR3 has 12 residues. Filled out from reference TRBV2 and TRBJ2-5, the complete variable domain reads EPEVTQTPSHQVTQMGQEVILRCVPISNHLYFYWYRQILGQKVEFLVSFYNNEISEKSEIFDDQFSVERPDGSNFTLKIRSTKLEDSAMYFCASSERRETQYFGPGTRLLVL.

The rearrangement uses TRBV11-2 and TRBJ2-2; perhaps TRBD1 as D (5 bases). V was pared by 3 bases and J by 5 bases, with 22 bases between. The CDR3 loop spans 18 amino acids. Germline V gene data show CDR1 as SGHAT and CDR2 as FQNNGV. The CDR3 reads CASSFGFTGRRTTGELFF. CDR3 coding DNA: TGTGCCAGCAGCTTCGGTTTTACAGGCCGACGCACGACCGGGGAGCTGTTTTTT.

This clone was counted many times. The chain links TRBV11-1 to TRBJ2-7, with no clear D. This CDR3 region has 13 residues. Per the germline V gene, CDR1 is SGHAT and CDR2 is FQDESV (reference sequence). Trimming pared 2 bases from V and 6 bases from J, leaving 11 bases between. CDR3 protein: CASSLQPEREQYF. CDR3 bases: TGTGCCAGCAGCTTACAGCCGGAGCGCGAGCAGTACTTC.

This rearrangement joins TRBV18 to TRBJ2-7, with D hard to call. Trimming cost V 3 bases and J 4 bases, with 16 bases left between them. Germline CDR1 KGHSH, CDR2 LQKENI. The CDR3 spans 15 residues. The CDR3 sequence is CASSPGMGWEYEQYF. The CDR3 nucleotides read TGTGCCAGCTCACCTGGCATGGGTTGGGAATACGAGCAGTACTTC.

The V and J genes are TRBV5-1 and TRBJ2-5; 7 bases are a match to TRBD2. This CDR3 region has 14 residues. The J segment lost 4 bases and the V segment lost 0 bases, leaving 3 bases of the junction unmatched. From germline, CDR1 is SGHRS and CDR2 YFSETQ. The CDR3 nucleotides are TGCGCCAGCAGCTTGGGACTAGCCGGAGAGACCCAGTACTTC. Its protein product is CASSLGLAGETQYF.

The rearrangement links TRBV6-2 or TRBV6-3 to TRBJ1-2, with a possible D match to TRBD1 (5 bases). CDR3 length: 14 amino acids. Germline-derived CDR1 and CDR2 are MNHEY and SVGEGT. V was cut by 2 bases and J by 6 bases, with 13 bases left in between. CDR3 region: CASSYAPPQDGYTF. Here the CDR3 DNA reads TGTGCCAGCAGTTACGCCCCCCCACAGGATGGCTACACCTTC.

The CDR3 spells CASTQTGTQTGGYTF. In nucleotides, the CDR3 is TGTGCCAGCACGCAGACCGGGACGCAGACAGGGGGCTACACCTTC. The chain has TRBV27 and TRBJ1-2; 7 nucleotides match TRBD1. The CDR3 spans 15 residues. V lost 7 bases and J lost 8; bases outside the gene matches: 16. From germline, CDR1 is MNHEY and CDR2 SMNVEV (reference sequence).

The genes are TRBV28 and TRBJ1-2, with D possibly being TRBD1 (6 bases). The CDR3 is 15 amino acids. Trimming stripped 3 bases from V and 4 bases from J, with 15 bases between. The germline CDR1 and CDR2 sequences are MDHEN and SYDVKM. This CDR3 is CASSFWGASGYGYTF. The CDR3 DNA follows: TGTGCCAGCAGTTTCTGGGGGGCGAGTGGCTATGGCTACACCTTC.